This T cell receptor beta chain derives from a study of cytomegalovirus exposure and HLA in healthy donors. Study findings and constraints: The study put 150 to 200 TCR beta chains on its list as cytomegalovirus-associated. TCR beta V- and J-gene trimming, according to a later analysis, was linked to a missense DCLRE1C variant.

Each of the donors was a healthy bone marrow donor. The primer mix had 60 Vbeta and 13 Jbeta primers. Some clones are missing from TCRdb's copy, which holds only in-frame ones; the method was immunoSEQ multiplex PCR. This repertoire includes 100,000 to 150,000 clones. CDR1 GTSNPN and CDR2 SVGIG come from the germline V gene (reference sequence). Trimming took off 4 bases at V and 6 bases at J, with 12 bases between the two ends. The CDR3 covers 12 residues. In the case of this clone: The antigen remains unidentified.

The chain is built from TRBV30 and TRBJ1-1, with a possible D match to TRBD1 (5 bases). The sequencing input was PBMCs. This TCR came from a woman aged 40 to 50 in good health and CMV-seropositive. This chain's CDR3 is CAWKQGSAEAFF. In DNA form, the CDR3 reads TGTGCCTGGAAGCAGGGTAGTGCTGAAGCTTTCTTT.